Following are 25 T cell receptor beta chains from one sample sequenced in a study of response to subunit inactivated influenza vaccine. TCRdb called the RT-PCR reads again in MiXCR, with one record for every CDR3 protein. The table records approximately 500,000 distinct CDR3 sequences, 10% to 15% of them present only once. The sample was PBMCs from blood, taken roughly 6 weeks after vaccination. These receptors were collected from a man in his fifties or sixties who received an inactivated influenza vaccine.

This clonotype has just a few counts. The rearrangement joins TRBV20-1 to TRBJ2-7; unclear D gene. The germline V gene encodes CDR1 DFQATT and CDR2 SNEGSKA (reference sequence). This CDR3 is built from 14 residues. Trimming stripped 0 bases from V and 5 bases from J, with 14 bases between. The DNA for the CDR3 is TGCAGTGCTAGAGAACCTACTGCCGGGCACGAGCAGTACTTC. This gives the protein CSAREPTAGHEQYF.

In this sample, this clonotype turned up a few times. The V call is TRBV6-2 or TRBV6-3, the J call TRBJ2-2; TRBD2 might be the D (6 bases). The CDR3 is 18 amino acids. The V gene lost 2 bases and the J gene lost 5 bases, with 21 bases spanning the gap. Germline assignment: CDR1 MNHEY and CDR2 SVGEGT. The DNA for the CDR3 is TGTGCCAGCAGTTACGTAACTCGGGACTTCCCTCTTACCGGGGAGCTGTTTTTT. Amino acid sequence: CASSYVTRDFPLTGELFF.

The genes are TRBV4-1 and TRBJ2-2; D ambiguous. V dropped 3 bases and J dropped 1 base, with 9 bases sitting between them. There are 15 residues in the CDR3. Germline V gene sequence: CDR1 MGHRA, CDR2 YSYEKL. In DNA, the CDR3 is TGCGCCAGCAGCCACCCTCTAGAGAACACCGGGGAGCTGTTTTTT. Encoded protein: CASSHPLENTGELFF.

This clonotype was seen only a few times. The chain couples TRBV12-3 or TRBV12-4 to TRBJ1-1; 10 nucleotides line up with TRBD1. V dropped 1 base and J dropped 6; count of bases not matched to a gene: 8. The CDR3 has 16 amino acids. The CDR3 protein is CASSLVGDRGRAEAFF. The CDR3 nucleotides are TGTGCCAGCAGTTTAGTCGGAGACAGGGGGCGGGCTGAAGCTTTCTTT.

This clonotype has more than one count but fewer than ten. The genes are TRBV20-1 and TRBJ2-3, with D perhaps TRBD2 (6 bases). V lost 3 bases to trimming and J lost 4 bases, with 20 bases between them. CDR1 is DFQATT, CDR2 SNEGSKA, per germline (reference sequence). The CDR3 is 16 amino acids. The CDR3 spells CSARGLAARGSDTQYF. CDR3 coding DNA: TGCAGTGCTAGGGGACTCGCTGCTAGGGGTTCAGATACGCAGTATTTT.

The chain employs TRBV20-1 and TRBJ2-3; D is undetermined. V lost 6 bases and J 0 bases, leaving 19 bases between the germline ends. In germline, CDR1 is DFQATT, CDR2 SNEGSKA (reference sequence). CDR3 length equals 16 residues. The CDR3: CSALPNGYSSTDTQYF. In nucleotides, the CDR3 is TGCAGTGCGTTACCGAACGGTTATTCTAGCACAGATACGCAGTATTTT.

The sample holds a few counts of this clonotype. CDR3 amino acids: CSAREKYSSYYEQYF. The CDR3 nucleotides are TGCAGTGCTAGAGAGAAGTATTCATCATACTACGAGCAGTACTTC. V usage is TRBV20-1 and J usage is TRBJ2-7, with D uncertain. The CDR3 is made up of 15 amino acids. Per germline, CDR1 DFQATT and CDR2 SNEGSKA (reference sequence). With 0 bases removed from V and 3 bases from J, the gap between germline ends came to 15 bases.

This clonotype has just a few counts. It is unclear where the CDR3 begins or ends on the DNA, so no DNA is shown, and the CDR3 is as TCRdb lists it. The chain employs TRBV12-3 or TRBV12-4 and TRBJ2-3; the table's D call, TRBD1, has no DNA check behind it. The CDR3 length is 15 residues, termini included. CDR3 in amino acids: CASSFLAGSGDTQYF.

The CDR3 bases are TGTGCCAGTAGTATCTGGGGGGCTGTTCAGCCCCAGCATTTT. Protein product: CASSIWGAVQPQHF. This chain joins TRBV19 and TRBJ1-5; a weak D match, TRBD1 (6 bases). Germline CDR1 reads LNHDA; CDR2 reads SQIVND (reference sequence). This CDR3 is 14 amino acids long. Deletions cut 3 bases from V and 6 bases from J, with 12 bases between.

The chain joins TRBV20-1 to TRBJ1-2, with TRBD1 identical over 11 bases. The CDR3 runs 15 residues. The germline V gene encodes CDR1 DFQATT and CDR2 SNEGSKA (reference sequence). V was pared by 7 bases and J by 2 bases, with 9 bases of the junction left unmatched. CDR3 nucleotides: TGCAGTGGTCTTCACCGGGACAGGGGGAACTATGGCTACACCTTC. Translated: CSGLHRDRGNYGYTF.

The genes are TRBV10-3 and TRBJ2-1; possibly TRBD1 for D (5 bases). The germline V and J ends were trimmed by 2 bases and 4 bases, with 18 bases remaining between them. From germline, CDR1 is ENHRY and CDR2 SYGVKD. This CDR3 spans 17 amino acids. CDR3 region: CAISEVSAGRAYNEQFF. In DNA, the CDR3 is TGTGCCATCAGTGAGGTCTCCGCTGGCAGGGCATACAATGAGCAGTTCTTC.

The genes are TRBV11-3 and TRBJ2-5, with 10 bases that match TRBD2. V was pared by 4 bases and J by 5 bases, with 10 bases of the junction left unmatched. The CDR3 totals 16 residues. Germline V gene lookup returns CDR1 SGHNT and CDR2 YENEEA. In DNA form, the CDR3 reads TGTGCCAGCAGCTCCAACAGCGGGGGGGCTTTGGAGACCCAGTACTTC. This encodes CASSSNSGGALETQYF.

This sequence joins TRBV6-5 and TRBJ2-7; possible D gene TRBD1, 5 bases. V was shortened by 4 bases and J by 3 bases, with 19 bases between the two germline ends. CDR3 length equals 16 residues. Germline V lookup: CDR1 MNHEY, CDR2 SVGAGI. CDR3 loop: CASSSYPGRAHYEQYF. The CDR3 DNA is TGTGCCAGCAGTTCCTACCCTGGCAGGGCCCACTACGAGCAGTACTTC.

This clonotype has just a few counts. This chain connects TRBV5-1 to TRBJ2-3; D not certain. Trimming removed 2 bases at V and 5 bases at J, with 12 bases between. CDR1 and CDR2 from the germline V gene are SGHRS and YFSETQ. The CDR3 has 14 amino acids. In DNA form, the CDR3 reads TGCGCCAGCAGCTTAGGCCTAGTGGGAGATACGCAGTATTTT. Translated: CASSLGLVGDTQYF.

This clonotype appeared many times. The rearrangement joins TRBV20-1 to TRBJ2-7; 7 bases match TRBD1. In germline, CDR1 is DFQATT, CDR2 SNEGSKA (reference sequence). The CDR3 has 14 residues. J was trimmed by 7 bases and V by 8 bases; bases with no gene match: 17. CDR3 amino acids: CSPSQPGTVFEQYF. The CDR3 DNA reads as TGCAGTCCCTCTCAACCCGGGACAGTCTTTGAGCAGTACTTC.

A few counts support this clonotype. This chain links TRBV5-6 with TRBJ2-5, with D maybe TRBD2 (5 bases). Deletions cut 0 bases from V and 2 bases from J, with 17 bases between. From germline, CDR1 is SGHDT and CDR2 YYEEEE. This CDR3 is 17 amino acids long. The CDR3, as DNA: TGTGCCAGCAGCTTGGAACCCGGTATTGGGAGACAAGAGACCCAGTACTTC. Its protein product is CASSLEPGIGRQETQYF. Looking up the rest from reference TRBV5-6 and TRBJ2-5 gives the full variable domain: DAGVTQSPTHLIKTRGQQVTLRCSPKSGHDTVSWYQQALGQGPQFIFQYYEEEERQRGNFPDRFSGHQFPNYSSELNVNALLLGDSALYLCASSLEPGIGRQETQYFGPGTRLLVL.

This clonotype appeared a few times. The chain combines TRBV6-5 with TRBJ2-7; TRBD1 matches at 11 bases. CDR1 is MNHEY, CDR2 SVGAGI, per germline. The CDR3 length is 17 residues. The ends lost 0 bases at V and 4 bases at J; junction bases unmatched: 8. CDR3 bases: TGTGCCAGCAGTTACTCGTTGACCGGGACAGGGGGGTACGAGCAGTACTTC. It encodes CASSYSLTGTGGYEQYF.

This clonotype was counted ten times or more. V and J are TRBV11-1 and TRBJ2-4; TRBD1 is a possible D gene (6 bases). Germline assignment: CDR1 SGHAT and CDR2 FQDESV (reference sequence). Trimming took off 4 bases at V and 0 bases at J, with 19 bases between the two ends. The CDR3 sequence is 18 residues long. The CDR3 loop is CASSSTDRPPIAKNIQYF. The CDR3, as DNA: TGTGCCAGCAGCTCGACCGACAGGCCCCCCATAGCCAAAAACATTCAGTACTTC.

The CDR3 loop reads CAISLARQESSGANVLTF. The CDR3 coding sequence is TGTGCCATCAGTTTAGCCAGGCAAGAGAGCTCTGGGGCCAACGTCCTGACTTTC. V and J are TRBV10-3 and TRBJ2-6, with D unclear. The CDR3 has 18 amino acids. With 5 bases removed from V and 0 bases from J, the gap between germline ends came to 17 bases. The germline V gene encodes CDR1 ENHRY and CDR2 SYGVKD.

This clonotype appeared a few times. V and J are TRBV7-2 and TRBJ1-1; D is possibly TRBD1 (5 bases). CDR1 and CDR2 from the germline V gene are SGHTA and FQGNSA. The germline V and J ends were trimmed by 7 bases and 3 bases, with 15 bases remaining between them. The CDR3 runs 14 residues. CDR3 nucleotide sequence: TGTGCCAGCACCCCCTCGGGGGGGGACACTGAAGCTTTCTTT. Translating it yields CASTPSGGDTEAFF.

In this sample, this clonotype turned up a few times. The V call is TRBV7-6, the J call TRBJ1-2; 7 bases agree with TRBD1. The CDR3 is 15 amino acids. Trimming at V came to 5 bases and at J to 2 bases, leaving 8 bases not matched to a gene. Per germline, CDR1 SGHVS and CDR2 FNYEAQ. The CDR3 loop reads CASSPLAGQNYGYTF. DNA of the CDR3: TGTGCCAGCAGCCCATTAGCGGGACAGAACTATGGCTACACCTTC. Full variable domain (missing parts from reference TRBV7-6 and TRBJ1-2): GAGVSQSPRYKVTKRGQDVALRCDPISGHVSLYWYRQALGQGPEFLTYFNYEAQQDKSGLPNDRFSAERPEGSISTLTIQRTEQRDSAMYRCASSPLAGQNYGYTFGSGTRLTVV.

The chain couples TRBV13 to TRBJ2-3, with 12 bases aligning to TRBD2. The CDR3 totals 21 residues. V trimming: 5 bases; J trimming: 4 bases; junction bases outside the gene matches: 22. The germline gives CDR1 PRHDT, CDR2 FYEKMQ (reference sequence). CDR3 sequence: CASSGPGWGLAGARFSDTQYF. The CDR3 DNA reads as TGTGCCAGCAGCGGGCCAGGGTGGGGACTAGCGGGCGCCCGCTTCTCAGATACGCAGTATTTT.

The chain uses TRBV20-1 and TRBJ2-5; D gene ambiguous. V lost 3 bases and J 5 bases, leaving 10 bases between the germline ends. This CDR3 has 12 amino acids. Germline values: CDR1 DFQATT, CDR2 SNEGSKA (reference sequence). CDR3 protein: CSARVRRETQYF. The CDR3 nucleotides read TGCAGTGCTAGGGTCCGGCGGGAGACCCAGTACTTC.

V gene TRBV15 combines with J gene TRBJ2-3, with 7 bases that match TRBD2. Germline CDR1 reads LNHNV; CDR2 reads YYDKDF (reference sequence). J gave up 7 bases and V 0 bases, and 16 bases lay outside the gene matches. This CDR3 has 18 residues. The CDR3 sequence: CATSRDSPIPGGPYTQYF. As DNA, the CDR3 is TGTGCCACCAGCAGAGATAGTCCTATACCGGGAGGACCATATACGCAGTATTTT.

This clonotype was counted a few times. V and J are TRBV20-1 and TRBJ2-3; possible D gene TRBD1, 5 bases. The germline V gene has CDR1 DFQATT and CDR2 SNEGSKA (reference sequence). There are 13 residues in the CDR3. V shed 4 bases and J shed 6 bases, with 14 bases lying between them. CDR3 sequence (DNA): TGCAGTGCTAAGAACGGACCAGGGGATACGCAGTATTTT. This codes for CSAKNGPGDTQYF.